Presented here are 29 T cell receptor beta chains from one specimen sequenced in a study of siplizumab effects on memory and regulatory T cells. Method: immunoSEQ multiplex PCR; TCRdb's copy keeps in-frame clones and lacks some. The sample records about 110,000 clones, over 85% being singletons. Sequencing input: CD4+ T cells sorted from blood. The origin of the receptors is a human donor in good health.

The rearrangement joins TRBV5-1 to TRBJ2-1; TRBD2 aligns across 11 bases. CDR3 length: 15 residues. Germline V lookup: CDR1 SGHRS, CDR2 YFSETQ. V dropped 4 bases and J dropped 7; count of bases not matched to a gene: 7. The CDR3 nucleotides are TGCGCCAGCAGCCCCAAGACTAGCGGGGTAAATGAGCAGTTCTTC. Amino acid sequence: CASSPKTSGVNEQFF.

The CDR3 DNA follows: TGTGCCAGCAGCTTAGGCCTAGCGGGAGGAAATGCCTACGAGCAGTACTTC. Its protein is CASSLGLAGGNAYEQYF. J is TRBJ2-7 and V is TRBV7-8; 11 bases line up with TRBD2. Losses at the gene ends were 1 base for V and 2 bases for J; bases not matched to a gene: 7. The germline V gene has CDR1 SGHVS and CDR2 FQNEAQ. The CDR3 length is 17 residues.

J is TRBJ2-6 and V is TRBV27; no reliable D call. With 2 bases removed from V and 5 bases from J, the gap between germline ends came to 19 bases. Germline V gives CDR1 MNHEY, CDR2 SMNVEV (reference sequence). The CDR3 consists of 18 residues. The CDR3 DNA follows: TGTGCCAGCAGTTTAAGGTGGACCAAAGGTGGCTGGGCCAACGTCCTGACTTTC. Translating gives CASSLRWTKGGWANVLTF.

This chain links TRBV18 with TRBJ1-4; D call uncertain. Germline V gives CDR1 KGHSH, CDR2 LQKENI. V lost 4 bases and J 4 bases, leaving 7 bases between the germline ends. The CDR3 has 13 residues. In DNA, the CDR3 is TGTGCCAGCTCACTCAGGAGTAATGAAAAACTGTTTTTT. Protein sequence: CASSLRSNEKLFF.

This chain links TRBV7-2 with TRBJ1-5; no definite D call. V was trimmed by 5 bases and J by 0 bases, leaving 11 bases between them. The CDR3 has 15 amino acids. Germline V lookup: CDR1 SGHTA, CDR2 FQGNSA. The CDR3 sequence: CASSPGGRSNQPQHF. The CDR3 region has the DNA TGTGCCAGCAGCCCCGGAGGCCGTAGCAATCAGCCCCAGCATTTT.

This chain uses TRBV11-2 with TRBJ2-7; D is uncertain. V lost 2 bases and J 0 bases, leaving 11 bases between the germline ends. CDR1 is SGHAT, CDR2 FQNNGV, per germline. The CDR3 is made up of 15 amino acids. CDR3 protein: CASSLYLVSSYEQYF. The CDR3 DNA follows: TGTGCCAGCAGCTTATACCTGGTAAGCTCCTACGAGCAGTACTTC. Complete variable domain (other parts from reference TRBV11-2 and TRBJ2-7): EAGVAQSPRYKIIEKRQSVAFWCNPISGHATLYWYQQILGQGPKLLIQFQNNGVVDDSQLPKDRFSAERLKGVDSTLKIQPAKLEDSAVYLCASSLYLVSSYEQYFGPGTRLTVT.

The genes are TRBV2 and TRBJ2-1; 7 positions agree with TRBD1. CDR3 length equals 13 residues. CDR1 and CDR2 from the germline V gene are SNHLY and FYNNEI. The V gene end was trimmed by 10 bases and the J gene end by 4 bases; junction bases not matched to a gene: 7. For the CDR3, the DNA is TGTGCCACTACAGGGGAGCCTTACAATGAGCAGTTCTTC. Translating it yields CATTGEPYNEQFF.

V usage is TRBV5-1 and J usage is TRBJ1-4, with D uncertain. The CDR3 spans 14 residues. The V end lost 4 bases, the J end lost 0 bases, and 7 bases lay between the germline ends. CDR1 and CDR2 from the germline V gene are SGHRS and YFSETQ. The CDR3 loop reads CASSPGATNEKLFF. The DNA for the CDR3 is TGCGCCAGCAGCCCCGGGGCAACTAATGAAAAACTGTTTTTT. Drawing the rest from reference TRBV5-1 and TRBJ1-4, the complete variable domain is KAGVTQTPRYLIKTRGQQVTLSCSPISGHRSVSWYQQTPGQGLQFLFEYFSETQRNKGNFPGRFSGRQFSNSRSEMNVSTLELGDSALYLCASSPGATNEKLFFGSGTQLSVL.

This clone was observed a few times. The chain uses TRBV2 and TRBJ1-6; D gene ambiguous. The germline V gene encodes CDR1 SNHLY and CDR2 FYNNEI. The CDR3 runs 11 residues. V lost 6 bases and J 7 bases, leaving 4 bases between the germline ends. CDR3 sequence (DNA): TGTGCCAGCAGATACAATTCACCCCTCCACTTT. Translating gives CASRYNSPLHF.

CDR3 loop: CASSASDTQYF. DNA for the CDR3: TGTGCCAGCAGCGCCTCAGATACGCAGTATTTT. The chain employs TRBV7-2 and TRBJ2-3; D not certain. V was trimmed by 5 bases and J by 4 bases, leaving 4 bases between them. The CDR3 totals 11 residues. Germline V gene lookup returns CDR1 SGHTA and CDR2 FQGNSA. Based on the CDR3 plus reference TRBV7-2 and TRBJ2-3, the full variable domain is GAGVSQSPSNKVTEKGKDVELRCDPISGHTALYWYRQSLGQGLEFLIYFQGNSAPDKSGLPSDRFSAERTGGSVSTLTIQRTQQEDSAVYLCASSASDTQYFGPGTRLTVL.

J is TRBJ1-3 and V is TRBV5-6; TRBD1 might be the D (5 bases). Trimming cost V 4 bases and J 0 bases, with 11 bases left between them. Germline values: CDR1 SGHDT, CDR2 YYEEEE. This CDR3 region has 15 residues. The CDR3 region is CASSDETVSGNTIYF. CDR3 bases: TGTGCCAGCAGCGACGAGACAGTCTCTGGAAACACCATATATTTT.

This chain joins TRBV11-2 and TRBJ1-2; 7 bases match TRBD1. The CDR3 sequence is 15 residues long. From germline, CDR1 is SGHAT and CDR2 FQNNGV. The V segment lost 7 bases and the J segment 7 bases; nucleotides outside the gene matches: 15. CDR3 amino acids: CASNSLQGIGAGYTF. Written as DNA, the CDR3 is TGTGCCAGCAACTCATTACAGGGGATCGGTGCTGGCTACACCTTC. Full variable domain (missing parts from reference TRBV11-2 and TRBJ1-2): EAGVAQSPRYKIIEKRQSVAFWCNPISGHATLYWYQQILGQGPKLLIQFQNNGVVDDSQLPKDRFSAERLKGVDSTLKIQPAKLEDSAVYLCASNSLQGIGAGYTFGSGTRLTVV.

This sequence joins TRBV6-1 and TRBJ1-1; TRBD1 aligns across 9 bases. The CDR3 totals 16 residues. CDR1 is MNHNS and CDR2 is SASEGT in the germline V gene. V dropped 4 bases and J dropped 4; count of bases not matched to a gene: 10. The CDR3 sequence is CASSGDYGQGSTEAFF. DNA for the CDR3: TGTGCCAGCAGTGGGGACTACGGACAGGGGTCCACTGAAGCTTTCTTT.

CDR3 DNA: TGTGCCAGCAGTTTCCCCGACAGGGTAGGTTACGAGCAGTACTTC. Amino acid sequence: CASSFPDRVGYEQYF. The J gene is TRBJ2-7, the V gene TRBV27, with TRBD1 identical over 7 bases. The CDR3 is made up of 15 amino acids. Germline lookup yields CDR1 MNHEY and CDR2 SMNVEV (reference sequence). J lost 4 bases, V lost 3 bases, and 9 bases had no gene match.

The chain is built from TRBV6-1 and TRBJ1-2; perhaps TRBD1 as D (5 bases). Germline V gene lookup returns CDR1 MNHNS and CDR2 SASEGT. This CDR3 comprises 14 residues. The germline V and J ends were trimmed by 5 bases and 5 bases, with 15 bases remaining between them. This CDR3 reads CASSPDRRTYGYTF. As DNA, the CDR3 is TGTGCCAGCAGTCCAGACCGTCGGACATATGGCTACACCTTC.

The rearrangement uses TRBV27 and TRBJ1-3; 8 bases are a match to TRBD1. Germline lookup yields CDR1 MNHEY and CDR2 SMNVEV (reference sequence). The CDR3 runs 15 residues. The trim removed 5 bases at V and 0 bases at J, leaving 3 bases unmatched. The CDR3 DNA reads TGTGCCAGCAGTCTTACAGGGGGCTCTGGAAACACCATATATTTT. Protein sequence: CASSLTGGSGNTIYF.

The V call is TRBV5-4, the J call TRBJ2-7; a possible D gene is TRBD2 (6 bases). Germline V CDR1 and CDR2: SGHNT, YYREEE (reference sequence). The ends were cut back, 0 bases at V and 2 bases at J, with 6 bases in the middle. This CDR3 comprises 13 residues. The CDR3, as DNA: TGTGCCAGCAGCTTGGGGGAGGCCTACGAGCAGTACTTC. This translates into CASSLGEAYEQYF.

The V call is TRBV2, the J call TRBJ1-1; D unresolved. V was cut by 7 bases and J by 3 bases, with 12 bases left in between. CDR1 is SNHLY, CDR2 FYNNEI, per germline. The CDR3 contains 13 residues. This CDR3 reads CASNAEWDTEAFF. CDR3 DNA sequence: TGTGCCAGCAACGCTGAGTGGGACACTGAAGCTTTCTTT.

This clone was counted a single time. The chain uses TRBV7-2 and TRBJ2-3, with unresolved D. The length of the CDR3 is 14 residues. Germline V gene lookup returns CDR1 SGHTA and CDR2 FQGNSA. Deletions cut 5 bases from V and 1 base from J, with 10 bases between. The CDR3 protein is CASSATRGTDTQYF. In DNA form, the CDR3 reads TGTGCCAGCAGCGCTACAAGGGGCACAGATACGCAGTATTTT.

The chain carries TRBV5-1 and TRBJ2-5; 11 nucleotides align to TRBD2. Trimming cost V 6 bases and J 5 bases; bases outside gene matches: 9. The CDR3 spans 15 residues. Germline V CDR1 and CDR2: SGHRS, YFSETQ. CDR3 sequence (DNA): TGCGCCAGCACATTTCTAGCGGGGGGCCGGGAGACCCAGTACTTC. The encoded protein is CASTFLAGGRETQYF.

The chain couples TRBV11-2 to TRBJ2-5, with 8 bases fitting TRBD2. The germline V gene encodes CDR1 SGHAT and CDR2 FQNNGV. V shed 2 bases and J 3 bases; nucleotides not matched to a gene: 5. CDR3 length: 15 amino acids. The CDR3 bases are TGTGCCAGCAGCTTATCCGGGACTAGGGAAGAGACCCAGTACTTC. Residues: CASSLSGTREETQYF.

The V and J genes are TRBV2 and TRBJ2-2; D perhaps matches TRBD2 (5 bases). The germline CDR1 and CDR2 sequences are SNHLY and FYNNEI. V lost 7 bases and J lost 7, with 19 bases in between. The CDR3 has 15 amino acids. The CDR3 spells CASIPPPMGVGELFF. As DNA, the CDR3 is TGTGCCAGCATCCCCCCACCAATGGGAGTCGGGGAGCTGTTTTTT.

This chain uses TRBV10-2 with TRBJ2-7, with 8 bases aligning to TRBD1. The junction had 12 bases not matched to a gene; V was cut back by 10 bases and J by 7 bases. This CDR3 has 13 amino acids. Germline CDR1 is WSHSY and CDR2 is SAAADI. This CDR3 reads CAIWGQGAREQYF. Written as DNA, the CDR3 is TGCGCCATCTGGGGGCAGGGGGCGCGGGAGCAGTACTTC.

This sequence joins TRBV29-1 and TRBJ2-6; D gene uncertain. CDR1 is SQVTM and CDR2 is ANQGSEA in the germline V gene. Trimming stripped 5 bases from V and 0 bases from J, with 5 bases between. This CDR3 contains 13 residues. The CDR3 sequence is CSVPLSGANVLTF. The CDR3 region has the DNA TGCAGCGTTCCGCTCTCTGGGGCCAACGTCCTGACTTTC. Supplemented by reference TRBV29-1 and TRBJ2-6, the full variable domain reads SAVISQKPSRDICQRGTSLTIQCQVDSQVTMMFWYRQQPGQSLTLIATANQGSEATYESGFVIDKFPISRPNLTFSTLTVSNMSPEDSSIYLCSVPLSGANVLTFGAGSRLTVL.

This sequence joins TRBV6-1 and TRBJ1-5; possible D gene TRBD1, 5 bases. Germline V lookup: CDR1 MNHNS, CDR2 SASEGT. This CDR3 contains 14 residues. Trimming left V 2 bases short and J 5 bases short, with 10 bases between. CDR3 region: CASSEQGGDQPQHF. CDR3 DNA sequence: TGTGCCAGCAGTGAACAGGGTGGCGATCAGCCCCAGCATTTT.

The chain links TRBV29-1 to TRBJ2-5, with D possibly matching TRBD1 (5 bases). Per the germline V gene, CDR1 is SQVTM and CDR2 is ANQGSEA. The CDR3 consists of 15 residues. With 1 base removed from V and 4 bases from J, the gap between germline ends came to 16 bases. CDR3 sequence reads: CSVEGGRAKVETQYF. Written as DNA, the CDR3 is TGCAGCGTTGAAGGGGGCAGGGCCAAGGTAGAGACCCAGTACTTC.

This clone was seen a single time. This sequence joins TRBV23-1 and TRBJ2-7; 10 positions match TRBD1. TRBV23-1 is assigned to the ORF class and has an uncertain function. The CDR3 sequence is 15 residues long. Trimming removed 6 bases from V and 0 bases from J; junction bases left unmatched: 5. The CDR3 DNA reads TGCGCCAGCAGCCCGACAGGGGGCGGCTCCTACGAGCAGTACTTC. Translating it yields CASSPTGGGSYEQYF.

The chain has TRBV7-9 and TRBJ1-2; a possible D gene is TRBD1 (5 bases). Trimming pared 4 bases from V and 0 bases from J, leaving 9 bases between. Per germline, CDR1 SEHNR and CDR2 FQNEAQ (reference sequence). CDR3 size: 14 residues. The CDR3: CASSSGGANYGYTF. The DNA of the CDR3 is TGTGCCAGCAGCTCCGGGGGGGCTAACTATGGCTACACCTTC. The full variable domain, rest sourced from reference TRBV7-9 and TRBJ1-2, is DTGVSQNPRHKITKRGQNVTFRCDPISEHNRLYWYRQTLGQGPEFLTYFQNEAQLEKSRLLSDRFSAERPKGSFSTLEIQRTEQGDSAMYLCASSSGGANYGYTFGSGTRLTVV.

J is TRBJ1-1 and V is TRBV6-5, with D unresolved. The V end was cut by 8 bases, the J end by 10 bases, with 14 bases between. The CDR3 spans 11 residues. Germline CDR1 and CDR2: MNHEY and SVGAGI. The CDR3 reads CASGPERAAFF. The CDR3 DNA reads TGTGCCAGCGGCCCCGAGCGAGCAGCTTTCTTT.